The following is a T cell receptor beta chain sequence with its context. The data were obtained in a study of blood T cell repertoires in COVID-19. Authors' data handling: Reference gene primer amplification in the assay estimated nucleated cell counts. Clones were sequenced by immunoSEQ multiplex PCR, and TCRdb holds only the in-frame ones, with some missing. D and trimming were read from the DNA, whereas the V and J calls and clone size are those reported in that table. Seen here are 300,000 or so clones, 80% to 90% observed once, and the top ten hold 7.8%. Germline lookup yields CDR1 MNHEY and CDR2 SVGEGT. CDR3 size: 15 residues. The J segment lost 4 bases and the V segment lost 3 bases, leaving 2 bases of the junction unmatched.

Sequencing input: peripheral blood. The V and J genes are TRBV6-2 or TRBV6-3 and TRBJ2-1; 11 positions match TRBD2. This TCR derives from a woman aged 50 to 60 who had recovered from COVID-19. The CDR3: CASSYTSGGYNEQFF. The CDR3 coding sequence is TGTGCCAGCAGTTATACTAGCGGGGGATACAATGAGCAGTTCTTC.